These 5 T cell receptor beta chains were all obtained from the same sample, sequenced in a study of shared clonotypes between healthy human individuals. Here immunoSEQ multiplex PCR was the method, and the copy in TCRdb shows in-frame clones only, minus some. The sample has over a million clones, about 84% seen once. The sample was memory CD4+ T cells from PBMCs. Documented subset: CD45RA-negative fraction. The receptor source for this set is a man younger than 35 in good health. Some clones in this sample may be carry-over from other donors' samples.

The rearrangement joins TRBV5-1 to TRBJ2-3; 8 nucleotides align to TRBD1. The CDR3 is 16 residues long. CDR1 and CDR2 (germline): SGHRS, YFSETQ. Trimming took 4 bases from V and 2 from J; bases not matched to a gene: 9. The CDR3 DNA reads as TGCGCCAGCAGCCAGACCGGGACAGGCTTCACAGATACGCAGTATTTT. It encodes CASSQTGTGFTDTQYF.

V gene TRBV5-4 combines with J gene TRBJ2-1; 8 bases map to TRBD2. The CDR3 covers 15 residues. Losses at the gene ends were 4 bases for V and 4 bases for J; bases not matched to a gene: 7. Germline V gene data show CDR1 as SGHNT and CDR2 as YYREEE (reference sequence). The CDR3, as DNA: TGTGCCAGCAGCCGCGCCACTAGCGGTTACAATGAGCAGTTCTTC. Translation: CASSRATSGYNEQFF.

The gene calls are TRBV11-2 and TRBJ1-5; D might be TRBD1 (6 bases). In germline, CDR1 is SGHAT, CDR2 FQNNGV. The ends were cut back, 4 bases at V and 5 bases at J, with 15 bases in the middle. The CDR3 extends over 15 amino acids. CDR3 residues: CASSYTGARDQPQHF. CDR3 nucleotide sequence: TGTGCCAGCAGCTACACGGGGGCTCGGGATCAGCCCCAGCATTTT.

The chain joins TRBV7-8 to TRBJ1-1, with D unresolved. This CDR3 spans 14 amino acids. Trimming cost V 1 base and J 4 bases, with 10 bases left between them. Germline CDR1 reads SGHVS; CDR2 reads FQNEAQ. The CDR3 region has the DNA TGTGCCAGCAGCTTAGGCGGCAGCCTCACTGAAGCTTTCTTT. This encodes CASSLGGSLTEAFF.

CDR3 protein: CAISDYNSYEQYF. The CDR3 DNA is TGTGCCATCAGTGATTACAACTCCTACGAGCAGTACTTC. The gene calls are TRBV10-3 and TRBJ2-7; unclear D gene. CDR3 length equals 13 residues. Trimming shortened V by 3 bases and J by 0 bases, and 6 bases separated the two germline ends. Germline values: CDR1 ENHRY, CDR2 SYGVKD.